What follows are 2 T cell receptor beta chains derived from one specimen sequenced in a study of beta chain features in type 1 diabetes. The study's findings and limits: TCRB CDR3s were moderately but significantly shorter in Type 1 diabetes patients in all four CD4+ subsets.

These TCRs are of unknown antigen specificity. Sequencing targeted expressed TCRB transcripts, as all isolated RNA had been reverse transcribed. The data were produced by immunoSEQ multiplex PCR, yet TCRdb's version contains in-frame clones alone and is incomplete. The table lists fewer than 110,000 clones, roughly 28% of them singletons. What was sequenced was central memory CD4+ T cells from blood. The receptor source for this set is a woman aged 18-29 years with type 1 diabetes.

The V gene is TRBV27, the J gene TRBJ2-5; D remains ambiguous. Looked up from germline, CDR1 is MNHEY and CDR2 is SMNVEV (reference sequence). Trimming removed 8 bases from V and 6 bases from J, with 10 bases in between. The CDR3 is 11 amino acids. The CDR3 loop reads CASGPAKTQYF. The CDR3 nucleotides are TGTGCCAGCGGGCCCGCGAAGACCCAGTACTTC.

This chain joins TRBV5-1 and TRBJ2-1; 10 positions agree with TRBD2. Germline trimming cut 0 bases from V and 8 bases from J; bases unmatched to any gene: 14. Germline V CDR1 and CDR2: SGHRS, YFSETQ. The CDR3 loop spans 18 amino acids. The CDR3 region is CASSLGRALAGVGYEQFF. The CDR3 nucleotides are TGCGCCAGCAGCTTGGGGAGGGCTCTAGCGGGAGTGGGCTATGAGCAGTTCTTC.